This T cell receptor (beta chain) was recorded in a study of cytomegalovirus exposure and HLA in healthy donors. Looking at the study overall: Counted in an early data release were about 85 million unique TCRs from HLA-typed donors.

General study points: In a later analysis, at a false discovery rate of 0.05, 16,951 TCR beta sequences matched HLA alleles. The authors enumerated some 170 TCR beta chains as linked to cytomegalovirus.

These donors, healthy bone marrow donors, were studied. Worth noting for this clone: What it binds is unknown.

The V gene lost 4 bases and the J gene lost 7 bases, with 13 bases spanning the gap. The CDR3 is 14 amino acids. Germline V gives CDR1 SGHVS, CDR2 FNYEAQ. 60 Vbeta and 13 Jbeta primers were used in PCR. Sequencing was performed with immunoSEQ multiplex PCR; in TCRdb, only in-frame clones are kept and a portion is missing. The sample lists 95,000 to 150,000 clones; approximately 80% were seen once. Specimen: PBMCs. The source of this sequence is a man in his fifties in good health and CMV-seronegative. This chain links TRBV7-6 with TRBJ1-4; no clear D gene. CDR3: CASSSRGRAEKLFF. DNA for the CDR3: TGTGCCAGCAGCTCCCGAGGGAGGGCTGAAAAACTGTTTTTT. Complete variable domain (other parts from reference TRBV7-6 and TRBJ1-4): GAGVSQSPRYKVTKRGQDVALRCDPISGHVSLYWYRQALGQGPEFLTYFNYEAQQDKSGLPNDRFSAERPEGSISTLTIQRTEQRDSAMYRCASSSRGRAEKLFFGSGTQLSVL.